This T cell receptor beta chain was sequenced in a study of response to subunit inactivated influenza vaccine. Notes on the study in general: Each seasonal influenza vaccination recruits few new T cells, the authors suggested.

This CDR3 has 13 residues. Trimming cost V 5 bases and J 5 bases, with 11 bases left between them. Per the germline V gene, CDR1 is SGHRS and CDR2 is YFSETQ. TCRdb itself ran the RT-PCR reads through MiXCR, one entry per CDR3 protein. This table has around 790,000 distinct CDR3 sequences, around 20% appearing once. This clonotype has more than one count but fewer than ten. Its cognate antigen is unknown. The material was PBMCs from blood, obtained roughly 5 days after vaccination. The rearrangement uses TRBV5-1 and TRBJ2-1; D might be TRBD1 (6 bases). This clonotype originated in a man in his fifties or sixties who received an inactivated influenza vaccine. CDR3 sequence (DNA): TGCGCCAGCAGAACACAGGGAAACAATGAGCAGTTCTTC. This gives the protein CASRTQGNNEQFF.